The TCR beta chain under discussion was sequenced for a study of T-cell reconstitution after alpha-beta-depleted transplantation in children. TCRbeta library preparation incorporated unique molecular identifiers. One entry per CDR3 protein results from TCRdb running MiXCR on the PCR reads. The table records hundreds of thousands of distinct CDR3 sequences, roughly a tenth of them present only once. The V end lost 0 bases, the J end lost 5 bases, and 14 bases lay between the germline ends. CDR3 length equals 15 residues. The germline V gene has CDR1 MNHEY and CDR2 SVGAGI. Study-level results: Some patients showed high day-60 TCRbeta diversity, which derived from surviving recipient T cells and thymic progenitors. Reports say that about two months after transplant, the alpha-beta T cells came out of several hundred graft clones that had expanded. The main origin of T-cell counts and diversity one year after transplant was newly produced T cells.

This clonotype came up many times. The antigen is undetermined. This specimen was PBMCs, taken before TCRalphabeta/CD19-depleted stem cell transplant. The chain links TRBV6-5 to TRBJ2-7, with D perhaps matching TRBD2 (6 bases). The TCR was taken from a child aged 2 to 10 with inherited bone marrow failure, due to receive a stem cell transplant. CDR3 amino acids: CASSYSPSGSHEQYF. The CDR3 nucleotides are TGTGCCAGCAGTTACTCGCCCAGCGGGTCCCACGAGCAGTACTTC.